This T cell receptor (beta chain) was observed in a study of cytomegalovirus exposure and HLA in healthy donors. Findings of the study overall: Among the CMV-associated chains, a few were confirmed in vitro as specific for CMV antigens. Most TCRs appeared rarely, but some public TCRs recurred in many donors.

A 120-subject validation cohort, separate from the approximately 700-subject first cohort, supplied the donors. Worth noting for this clone: Its specificity is not known.

The CDR3 runs 16 residues. Trimming took off 5 bases at V and 0 bases at J, with 16 bases between the two ends. Germline V gene sequence: CDR1 LNHDA, CDR2 SQIVND (reference sequence). Data came from immunoSEQ multiplex PCR; TCRdb stores just in-frame clones and leaves some out. Found here are approximately 110,000 clones, about nine tenths of them singletons; the top ten hold about 2.1%. The source material was PBMCs. The TCR sequence derives from a woman between 18 and 29 years old in good health and CMV-seronegative. The J gene is TRBJ1-1, the V gene TRBV19; weak D call: TRBD1 (6 bases). The CDR3 sequence is CASSVGFQGMNTEAFF. Here the CDR3 DNA reads TGTGCCAGTAGTGTGGGATTCCAGGGGATGAACACTGAAGCTTTCTTT.